The 14 T cell receptor beta chains in this list originate from one sample, sequenced in a study of CD4 T cells in relation to SARS-CoV-2 and coronaviruses. CD4+ T cells from unexposed donors were obtained before the COVID-19 pandemic (2011-2018). The cells were cultured for less than twelve days before CD4+ T cells were isolated. No antigen is known for these receptors. The table came from immunoSEQ multiplex PCR; TCRdb's copy has only in-frame clones and leaves some out. The sample carries about 19,000 clones, 77% recorded once. Material for sequencing was CD4+ T cells from PBMCs, cultured in vitro. Receptors were obtained from a human donor in good health.

This clone came up a few times. Here the CDR3 DNA reads TGTGCCAGTAGTGCCGTTACTAGCGGGAGGGTCTATTACGAGCAGTACTTC. This sequence encodes CASSAVTSGRVYYEQYF. The V call is TRBV19, the J call TRBJ2-7; 13 bases map to TRBD2. The CDR3 covers 17 residues. Germline V gene data show CDR1 as LNHDA and CDR2 as SQIVND (reference sequence). The junction had 11 bases not matched to a gene; V was cut back by 5 bases and J by 4 bases.

The chain combines TRBV7-3 with TRBJ2-6; D possibly uses TRBD1 or TRBD2 (5 bases each). CDR3 length: 16 residues. The ends were cut back, 5 bases at V and 6 bases at J, with 17 bases in the middle. Per germline, CDR1 SGHTA and CDR2 FQGTGA. The CDR3 spells CASSPGTALSANVLTF. The CDR3 DNA follows: TGTGCCAGCAGCCCGGGGACGGCTCTCTCGGCCAACGTCCTGACTTTC.

The chain recombines TRBV27 with TRBJ2-1, with D unresolved. The CDR3 has 16 residues. In germline, CDR1 is MNHEY, CDR2 SMNVEV (reference sequence). V was cut by 1 base and J by 0 bases, with 10 bases left in between. The chain's CDR3 is CASSLYPISSYNEQFF. As DNA, the CDR3 is TGTGCCAGCAGTTTATACCCGATAAGCTCCTACAATGAGCAGTTCTTC.

The chain joins TRBV6-5 to TRBJ2-1; D is ambiguous. Germline-derived CDR1 and CDR2 are MNHEY and SVGAGI. This CDR3 is built from 13 residues. V was clipped by 6 bases and J by 8 bases, with 14 bases between them. CDR3 protein: CASRARVGDEQFF. CDR3 DNA: TGTGCCAGCAGAGCAAGGGTAGGCGATGAGCAGTTCTTC.

This clone showed up just a few times. V and J are TRBV20-1 and TRBJ1-1; TRBD1 might be the D (6 bases). CDR3 size: 10 residues. Germline CDR1 is DFQATT and CDR2 is SNEGSKA (reference sequence). CDR3 nucleotide sequence: TGCAGAGCCAGGGGCACTGAAGCTTTCTTT. It specifies CRARGTEAFF.

The chain combines TRBV7-2 with TRBJ1-2; 8 bases map to TRBD1. J gave up 13 bases and V 5 bases, and 9 bases lay outside the gene matches. There are 12 residues in the CDR3. Germline V gives CDR1 SGHTA, CDR2 FQGNSA. CDR3 nucleotides: TGTGCCAGCAGCCAGGACAGGGTTGCTTTCACCTTC. Residues: CASSQDRVAFTF.

The rearrangement uses TRBV7-3 and TRBJ2-1; no clear D gene. CDR1 is SGHTA, CDR2 FQGTGA, per germline. This CDR3 is built from 14 residues. V was cut by 2 bases and J by 5 bases, with 10 bases left in between. CDR3 in DNA: TGTGCCAGCAGCTTATCGTCCGGACACAATGAGCAGTTCTTC. Translation: CASSLSSGHNEQFF.

V is TRBV6-5 and J is TRBJ2-7, with D hard to call. Trimming left V 6 bases short and J 8 bases short, with 14 bases between. CDR3 length: 12 amino acids. In germline, CDR1 is MNHEY, CDR2 SVGAGI. The DNA for the CDR3 is TGTGCCAGCAGGGCTGATCTACCTCAGCAGTACTTC. This encodes CASRADLPQQYF.

The CDR3 nucleotides read TGTGCCAGCGTGGGGAACACAGATACGCAGTATTTT. Its protein is CASVGNTDTQYF. J is TRBJ2-3 and V is TRBV7-9; D remains ambiguous. The CDR3 is 12 residues long. CDR1 SEHNR and CDR2 FQNEAQ come from the germline V gene (reference sequence). V was cut by 8 bases and J by 2 bases, with 8 bases left in between.

The rearrangement uses TRBV5-1 and TRBJ2-3, with D possibly TRBD1 on 5 matching bases. CDR3 length: 15 amino acids. The V end lost 5 bases, the J end lost 0 bases, and 13 bases lay between the germline ends. Germline CDR1 SGHRS, CDR2 YFSETQ. The CDR3 DNA follows: TGCGCCAGCAGTCCGACAGACGATAGCACAGATACGCAGTATTTT. Translation gives CASSPTDDSTDTQYF.

The CDR3 protein is CASSRDPRGYEQYF. DNA of the CDR3: TGTGCCAGCAGCCGGGACCCGAGGGGCTACGAGCAGTACTTC. V is TRBV7-2 and J is TRBJ2-7; either TRBD1 or TRBD2 may supply D (5 bases each). CDR3 size: 14 residues. Trimming stripped 5 bases from V and 3 bases from J, with 14 bases between. CDR1 is SGHTA and CDR2 is FQGNSA in the germline V gene. Full variable domain (missing parts from reference TRBV7-2 and TRBJ2-7): GAGVSQSPSNKVTEKGKDVELRCDPISGHTALYWYRQSLGQGLEFLIYFQGNSAPDKSGLPSDRFSAERTGGSVSTLTIQRTQQEDSAVYLCASSRDPRGYEQYFGPGTRLTVT.

The chain uses TRBV14 and TRBJ2-5, with no clear D. CDR1 is SGHDN and CDR2 is FVKESK in the germline V gene. Between the trimmed V and J ends, which lost 3 bases and 2 bases, there was a span of 10 bases. This CDR3 is built from 14 residues. DNA for the CDR3: TGTGCCAGCAGCCATAACAGAGTTCAAGAGACCCAGTACTTC. This sequence encodes CASSHNRVQETQYF.

The rearrangement uses TRBV5-1 and TRBJ2-2, with a tentative D call TRBD1 (6 bases). The germline gives CDR1 SGHRS, CDR2 YFSETQ. This CDR3 contains 15 residues. Trimming removed 0 bases from V and 2 bases from J, with 8 bases in between. CDR3 bases: TGCGCCAGCAGCTTGGGGGACACCAACACCGGGGAGCTGTTTTTT. Translating it yields CASSLGDTNTGELFF.

This clone has a single count. The chain joins TRBV6-5 to TRBJ1-1; TRBD1 matches 7 bases. Germline CDR1 is MNHEY and CDR2 is SVGAGI. The CDR3 sequence is 13 residues long. V shed 6 bases and J 3 bases; nucleotides not matched to a gene: 4. The CDR3 coding sequence is TGTGCCAGCAGCCCAGGGACAGACACTGAAGCTTTCTTT. Translated, it gives CASSPGTDTEAFF.